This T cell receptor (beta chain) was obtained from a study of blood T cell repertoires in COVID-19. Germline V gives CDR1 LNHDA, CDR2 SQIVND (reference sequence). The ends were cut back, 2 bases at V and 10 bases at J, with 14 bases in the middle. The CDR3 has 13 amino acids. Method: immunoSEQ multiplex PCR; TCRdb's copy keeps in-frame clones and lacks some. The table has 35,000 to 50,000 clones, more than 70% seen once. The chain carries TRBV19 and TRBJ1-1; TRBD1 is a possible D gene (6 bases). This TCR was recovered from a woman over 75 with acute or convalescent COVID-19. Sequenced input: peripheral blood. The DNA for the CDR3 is TGTGCCAGTAGTATATCACAGGGAGAGGCAGCTTTCTTT. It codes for CASSISQGEAAFF.